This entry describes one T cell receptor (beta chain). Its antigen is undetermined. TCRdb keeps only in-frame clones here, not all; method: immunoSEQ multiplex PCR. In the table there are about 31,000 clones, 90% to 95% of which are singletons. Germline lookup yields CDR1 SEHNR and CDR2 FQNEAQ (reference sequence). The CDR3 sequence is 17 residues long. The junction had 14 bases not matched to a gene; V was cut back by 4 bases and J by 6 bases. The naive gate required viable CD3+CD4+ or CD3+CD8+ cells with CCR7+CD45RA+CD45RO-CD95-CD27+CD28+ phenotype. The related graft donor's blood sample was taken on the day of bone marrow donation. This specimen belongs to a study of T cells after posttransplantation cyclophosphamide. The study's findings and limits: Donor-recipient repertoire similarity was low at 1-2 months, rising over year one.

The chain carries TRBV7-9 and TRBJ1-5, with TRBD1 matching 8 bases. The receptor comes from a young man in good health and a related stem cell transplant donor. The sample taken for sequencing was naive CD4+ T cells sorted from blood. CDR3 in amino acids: CASSSYVGQEIGQPQHF. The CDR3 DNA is TGTGCCAGCAGCTCGTACGTGGGACAGGAAATAGGTCAGCCCCAGCATTTT.